This TCR beta chain came from a study of blood T cell repertoires in COVID-19. About the research overall: Specimens from acute and convalescent COVID-19 originated in the United States, Italy and Spain. Sources were T cells, B-cell-depleted T cells, or PBMCs; the material itself was cDNA or gDNA.

In the authors' methods: For nucleated cells, counts were estimated from reference gene primer amplification. Assay: immunoSEQ multiplex PCR; the TCRdb copy retains only in-frame clones and omits some. Clone size and V and J calls were adopted from that table, with D and trimming inferred from the DNA. The sample holds about 330,000 clones, more than 75% seen once. Germline V gives CDR1 SNHLY, CDR2 FYNNEI. V was pared by 6 bases and J by 7 bases, with 9 bases between. This CDR3 region has 11 residues. This clonotype was sampled from a woman aged 50 to 65 with acute or convalescent COVID-19. The V and J genes are TRBV2 and TRBJ1-1; no clear D gene. The sequencing sample was made of peripheral blood. The CDR3 reads CASSTPVEAFF. CDR3 nucleotide sequence: TGTGCCAGCAGCACTCCGGTTGAAGCTTTCTTT.